One sample yielded the 30 T cell receptor beta chains listed below, sequenced in a study of T cell repertoires in cytomegalovirus infection. One entry per CDR3 protein, called by TCRdb with MiXCR from the reads. The data show 510,000 or so distinct CDR3 sequences, 26% seen once. Input material: PBMCs. The origin of the receptors is a human donor in good health (CMV status not recorded). Some clones in this sample may be carry-over from other donors' samples.

J is TRBJ1-6 and V is TRBV20-1; D gene unclear. The CDR3 spans 14 residues. The V and J ends lost 1 base and 3 bases respectively, with 7 bases between them. Germline V gives CDR1 DFQATT, CDR2 SNEGSKA (reference sequence). CDR3 residues: CSARGMSYNSPLHF. CDR3 DNA: TGCAGTGCTAGAGGAATGAGCTATAATTCACCCCTCCACTTT.

The rearrangement uses TRBV7-8 and TRBJ2-2; 8 bases line up with TRBD1. V dropped 0 bases and J dropped 2; count of bases not matched to a gene: 5. The CDR3 is 17 residues long. Germline V gene data show CDR1 as SGHVS and CDR2 as FQNEAQ. The CDR3: CASSLAMGQENTGELFF. The CDR3, as DNA: TGTGCCAGCAGCTTAGCGATGGGACAGGAAAACACCGGGGAGCTGTTTTTT.

The V and J genes are TRBV11-2 and TRBJ2-1; 7 bases are a match to TRBD2. The V and J ends lost 5 bases and 7 bases, in that order; junction bases with no gene match: 5. CDR3 length equals 13 residues. Germline assignment: CDR1 SGHAT and CDR2 FQNNGV. The CDR3 coding sequence is TGTGCCAGCAGCATTTTAGCGGGTAATGAGCAGTTCTTC. Translation: CASSILAGNEQFF.

The chain links TRBV7-9 to TRBJ1-3; TRBD1 agrees at 7 bases. CDR3 length: 16 amino acids. V shed 1 base, J shed 4 bases, and the junction held 7 bases outside the gene matches. CDR1 and CDR2 (germline): SEHNR, FQNEAQ (reference sequence). The CDR3: CASSLGQGRAGNTIYF. The CDR3 nucleotides are TGTGCCAGCAGCTTAGGACAGGGAAGGGCCGGAAACACCATATATTTT.

V gene TRBV11-3 combines with J gene TRBJ2-5; D assignment may be TRBD1 or TRBD2 (7 bases each). The CDR3 runs 17 residues. The V end lost 3 bases, the J end lost 1 base, and 18 bases lay between the germline ends. Per the germline V gene, CDR1 is SGHNT and CDR2 is YENEEA. The DNA of the CDR3 is TGTGCCAGCAGCTTCTGGACTAGGGGGCCCCCCCAAGAGACCCAGTACTTC. This encodes CASSFWTRGPPQETQYF.

This clonotype has a handful of counts. V and J are TRBV12-3 or TRBV12-4 and TRBJ1-5, with a tentative D call TRBD1 (6 bases). The CDR3 has 14 amino acids. With 6 bases removed from V and 5 bases from J, the gap between germline ends came to 14 bases. This chain's CDR3 is CASSRDNQDQPQHF. For the CDR3, the DNA is TGTGCCAGCAGCCGGGACAATCAGGATCAGCCCCAGCATTTT.

In its sample, this clonotype was seen a few times. J is TRBJ1-2 and V is TRBV12-3 or TRBV12-4; D might be TRBD1 (6 bases). CDR3 length: 12 residues. The V and J ends lost 6 bases and 4 bases respectively, with 9 bases between them. The CDR3 reads CASRTDSYGYTF. CDR3 nucleotide sequence: TGTGCCAGCAGGACGGACAGCTATGGCTACACCTTC.

This rearrangement joins TRBV19 to TRBJ1-2; 7 nucleotides line up with TRBD1. J gave up 7 bases and V 5 bases, and 13 bases lay outside the gene matches. Germline V gene lookup returns CDR1 LNHDA and CDR2 SQIVND (reference sequence). The CDR3 runs to 15 residues. CDR3 sequence: CASSPRDRASRGYTF. CDR3 nucleotides: TGTGCCAGTAGTCCCCGAGACAGGGCTTCGCGTGGCTACACCTTC.

This clonotype was counted only a few times. This chain joins TRBV6-2 or TRBV6-3 and TRBJ2-7; TRBD2 is a possible D gene (6 bases). With 5 bases removed from V and 0 bases from J, the gap between germline ends came to 8 bases. Germline loops: CDR1 MNHEY, CDR2 SVGEGT. The CDR3 has 13 amino acids. For the CDR3, the DNA is TGTGCCAGCAGTCGGGGAGGCTCCTACGAGCAGTACGTC. The encoded protein is CASSRGGSYEQYV.

The rearrangement uses TRBV10-3 and TRBJ1-1, with D unresolved. Germline lookup yields CDR1 ENHRY and CDR2 SYGVKD. V gave up 0 bases and J gave up 1 base, with 6 bases separating them. This CDR3 is 14 amino acids long. The CDR3 sequence: CAISESYRNTEAFF. In DNA form, the CDR3 reads TGTGCCATCAGTGAGTCATATAGGAACACTGAAGCTTTCTTT.

This clonotype was counted at least ten times. V gene TRBV6-2 or TRBV6-3 combines with J gene TRBJ2-1, with 11 bases that match TRBD1. Germline V lookup: CDR1 MNHEY, CDR2 SVGEGT. The CDR3 spans 16 residues. V lost 2 bases, J lost 4 bases, and 4 bases stayed unmatched. In DNA, the CDR3 is TGTGCCAGCAGTTACGGGGGGACAGGGGGTTACAATGAGCAGTTCTTC. This codes for CASSYGGTGGYNEQFF.

In its sample, this clonotype was seen a few times. The rearrangement joins TRBV7-2 to TRBJ2-5; 13 nucleotides line up with TRBD2. The CDR3 is 16 residues long. V trimming: 5 bases; J trimming: 4 bases; junction bases outside the gene matches: 7. Germline V CDR1 and CDR2: SGHTA, FQGNSA. This chain's CDR3 is CASSPGLAGETETQYF. The CDR3 DNA is TGTGCCAGCAGCCCTGGACTAGCGGGAGAAACAGAGACCCAGTACTTC.

This clonotype was recorded many times. The chain is built from TRBV7-2 and TRBJ1-6, with unresolved D. V lost 3 bases and J 9 bases, leaving 12 bases between the germline ends. Germline CDR1 and CDR2: SGHTA and FQGNSA. CDR3 length: 14 amino acids. This chain's CDR3 is CASSLGDQSSPLHF. The CDR3 DNA sequence: TGTGCCAGCAGCTTGGGAGATCAGTCTTCACCCCTCCACTTT.

This clonotype was recorded a few times. The V gene is TRBV27, the J gene TRBJ2-3; D not resolved. Trimming pared 3 bases from V and 4 bases from J, leaving 23 bases between. CDR1 MNHEY and CDR2 SMNVEV come from the germline V gene (reference sequence). This CDR3 region has 18 residues. The CDR3 protein is CASSFERRVRICADTQYF. The CDR3 nucleotides are TGTGCCAGCAGTTTCGAAAGGAGAGTTAGAATTTGTGCAGATACGCAGTATTTT.

This clonotype was seen a handful of times. This chain links TRBV4-1 with TRBJ2-2; 9 bases map to TRBD2. From germline, CDR1 is MGHRA and CDR2 YSYEKL. J gave up 1 base and V 0 bases, and 9 bases lay outside the gene matches. The CDR3 sequence is 19 residues long. CDR3: CASSQDTGSGRLNTGELFF. DNA for the CDR3: TGCGCCAGCAGCCAAGATACCGGCAGCGGGAGGTTGAACACCGGGGAGCTGTTTTTT.

This clonotype was observed many times. The gene calls are TRBV7-9 and TRBJ1-2; 8 bases align to TRBD1. This CDR3 has 14 amino acids. The germline CDR1 and CDR2 sequences are SEHNR and FQNEAQ (reference sequence). J lost 8 bases, V lost 4 bases, and 9 bases had no gene match. The CDR3 loop reads CASSSGQDINGYTF. Here the CDR3 DNA reads TGTGCCAGCAGCTCGGGACAGGACATCAACGGCTACACCTTC.

The chain couples TRBV29-1 to TRBJ1-1; D ambiguous. The CDR3 has 12 amino acids. Germline values: CDR1 SQVTM, CDR2 ANQGSEA. The DNA of the CDR3 is TGCGCGGGTGTAGTAGTGAACACTGAAGCTTTCTTT. Its translation is CAGVVVNTEAFF.

This clonotype was counted between two and nine times. J is TRBJ2-1 and V is TRBV7-2; no reliable D call. V was cut by 2 bases and J by 0 bases, with 14 bases left in between. The CDR3 sequence is 17 residues long. The germline V gene encodes CDR1 SGHTA and CDR2 FQGNSA. CDR3 nucleotide sequence: TGTGCCAGCAGCTTAAGTAGGTCCCGCAGCTCCTACAATGAGCAGTTCTTC. This encodes CASSLSRSRSSYNEQFF.

The chain employs TRBV7-2 and TRBJ1-1; D ambiguous. The V end lost 5 bases, the J end lost 1 base, and 11 bases lay between the germline ends. Per the germline V gene, CDR1 is SGHTA and CDR2 is FQGNSA. The CDR3 is 14 residues long. The CDR3 DNA reads TGTGCCAGCAGCCGAACGCATCGGAACACTGAAGCTTTCTTT. As protein: CASSRTHRNTEAFF. The full variable domain, in which reference TRBV7-2 and TRBJ1-1 provide the parts outside the CDR3, is GAGVSQSPSNKVTEKGKDVELRCDPISGHTALYWYRQSLGQGLEFLIYFQGNSAPDKSGLPSDRFSAERTGGSVSTLTIQRTQQEDSAVYLCASSRTHRNTEAFFGQGTRLTVV.

This clonotype was picked up a small number of times. The chain links TRBV7-6 to TRBJ2-2; D gene ambiguous. Germline CDR1 and CDR2: SGHVS and FNYEAQ. Trimming took 2 bases from V and 1 from J, leaving 11 bases between them. This CDR3 is built from 16 residues. The CDR3 nucleotides read TGTGCCAGCAGCTTAACAGTTGAATGGAACACCGGGGAGCTGTTTTTT. It encodes CASSLTVEWNTGELFF.

This clonotype was seen once. The CDR3 DNA is TGCAGCGTTGGGGGAACTAGCGGAAGCACAGATACGCAGTATTTT. This gives the protein CSVGGTSGSTDTQYF. V is TRBV29-1 and J is TRBJ2-3, with 8 bases that match TRBD2. This CDR3 comprises 15 residues. Per the germline V gene, CDR1 is SQVTM and CDR2 is ANQGSEA. V dropped 4 bases and J dropped 0; count of bases not matched to a gene: 6.

J is TRBJ2-1 and V is TRBV6-2 or TRBV6-3; TRBD2 agrees at 7 bases. The CDR3 is 14 residues long. Germline loops: CDR1 MNHEY, CDR2 SVGEGT. Losses at the gene ends were 7 bases for V and 6 bases for J; bases not matched to a gene: 9. The CDR3 DNA reads TGTGCCAGCACTCCGCGACCTAGCGGCAATGAGCAGTTCTTC. Residues: CASTPRPSGNEQFF.

The chain is built from TRBV5-1 and TRBJ1-4, with D possibly matching TRBD1 (6 bases). This CDR3 region has 15 residues. V shed 0 bases and J shed 5 bases, with 11 bases lying between them. The germline V gene encodes CDR1 SGHRS and CDR2 YFSETQ. The CDR3 sequence is CASSLEGTRNEKLFF. In nucleotides, the CDR3 is TGCGCCAGCAGCTTGGAAGGGACACGGAATGAAAAACTGTTTTTT.

The V gene is TRBV7-9, the J gene TRBJ2-3; D is unresolved. The V gene's germline CDR1 is SEHNR and CDR2 FQNEAQ (reference sequence). CDR3 length equals 14 residues. The ends were cut back, 4 bases at V and 2 bases at J, with 10 bases in the middle. The DNA of the CDR3 is TGTGCCAGCAGCTCACAAAAGCCCACAGATACGCAGTATTTT. This gives the protein CASSSQKPTDTQYF.

The chain uses TRBV6-2 or TRBV6-3 and TRBJ2-1; D gene unclear. CDR1 and CDR2 (germline): MNHEY, SVGEGT. The CDR3 covers 16 residues. V lost 0 bases, J lost 7 bases, and 16 bases lay in between. In DNA form, the CDR3 reads TGTGCCAGCAGTTACTCAATGGGGTTACGTGGGAATGAGCAGTTCTTC. Its protein is CASSYSMGLRGNEQFF.

The rearrangement uses TRBV7-6 and TRBJ2-1; 9 positions match TRBD2. V lost 6 bases and J lost 4; bases outside the gene matches: 10. CDR1 and CDR2 (germline): SGHVS, FNYEAQ. The CDR3 is 16 residues long. This CDR3 is CASSLTSGRMYNEQFF. Here the CDR3 DNA reads TGTGCCAGCAGTCTTACTAGCGGGCGAATGTACAATGAGCAGTTCTTC.

This clonotype came up a few times. V gene TRBV27 combines with J gene TRBJ2-5, with 8 bases fitting TRBD2. Trimming cost V 5 bases and J 9 bases; bases outside gene matches: 14. The CDR3 runs 15 residues. Germline CDR1 MNHEY, CDR2 SMNVEV (reference sequence). The CDR3 sequence is CASSGQLAALGSQYF. CDR3 coding DNA: TGTGCCAGCAGTGGACAACTAGCGGCCCTAGGGTCCCAGTACTTC.

The rearrangement uses TRBV10-3 and TRBJ1-1, with a tentative D call TRBD1 (6 bases). The CDR3 loop spans 16 amino acids. Trimming cost V 6 bases and J 0 bases, with 17 bases left between them. Looked up from germline, CDR1 is ENHRY and CDR2 is SYGVKD. The CDR3 reads CAIRYSDSRMNTEAFF. The CDR3 DNA reads TGTGCCATCAGATACTCGGACAGTCGCATGAACACTGAAGCTTTCTTT.

The chain uses TRBV6-5 and TRBJ1-4; D unclear. Trimming stripped 6 bases from V and 0 bases from J, with 11 bases between. Germline V gene lookup returns CDR1 MNHEY and CDR2 SVGAGI. The CDR3 consists of 15 residues. This chain's CDR3 is CASSPVGSTNEKLFF. CDR3 coding DNA: TGTGCCAGCAGCCCCGTGGGCTCAACTAATGAAAAACTGTTTTTT.

In its sample, this clonotype was seen a few times. The chain employs TRBV28 and TRBJ1-1, with 10 bases that match TRBD1. The CDR3 has 14 amino acids. V lost 8 bases, J lost 7 bases, and 10 bases stayed unmatched. CDR1 and CDR2 (germline): MDHEN, SYDVKM. CDR3 bases: TGTGCCAGCGGGAGACAGGGGGCGCTAAATGAAGCTTTCTTT. This codes for CASGRQGALNEAFF.